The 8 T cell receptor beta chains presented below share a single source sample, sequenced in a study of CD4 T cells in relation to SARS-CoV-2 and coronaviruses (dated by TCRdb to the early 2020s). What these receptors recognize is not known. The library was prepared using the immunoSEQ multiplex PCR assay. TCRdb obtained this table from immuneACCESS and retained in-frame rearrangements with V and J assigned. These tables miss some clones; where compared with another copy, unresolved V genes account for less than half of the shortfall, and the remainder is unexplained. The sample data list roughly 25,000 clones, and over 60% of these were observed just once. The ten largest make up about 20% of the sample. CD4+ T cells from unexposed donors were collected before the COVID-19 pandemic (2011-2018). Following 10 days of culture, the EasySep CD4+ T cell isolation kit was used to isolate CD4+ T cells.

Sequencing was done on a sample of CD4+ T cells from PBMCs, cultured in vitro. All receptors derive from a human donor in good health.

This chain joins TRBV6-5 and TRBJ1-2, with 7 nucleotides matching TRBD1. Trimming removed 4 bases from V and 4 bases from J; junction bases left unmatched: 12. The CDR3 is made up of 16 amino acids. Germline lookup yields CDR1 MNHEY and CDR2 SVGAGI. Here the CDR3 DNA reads TGTGCCAGCAGTTCCCCCTACAGGGGTCCCCTCTATGGCTACACCTTC. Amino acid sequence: CASSSPYRGPLYGYTF.

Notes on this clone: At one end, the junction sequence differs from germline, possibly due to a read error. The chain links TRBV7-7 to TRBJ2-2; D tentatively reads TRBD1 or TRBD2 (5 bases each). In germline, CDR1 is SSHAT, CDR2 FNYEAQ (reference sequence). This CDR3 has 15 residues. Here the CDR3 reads CASSTGTYNTGELFF. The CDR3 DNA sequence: TGTGCTAGCAGCACCGGGACGTATAACACCGGGGAGCTGTTTTTT.

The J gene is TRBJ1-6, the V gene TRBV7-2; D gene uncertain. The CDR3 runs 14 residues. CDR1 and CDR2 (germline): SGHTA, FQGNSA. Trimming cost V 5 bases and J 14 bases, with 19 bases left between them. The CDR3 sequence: CASSVNLGDLTLHF. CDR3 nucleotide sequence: TGTGCCAGCAGCGTGAACCTGGGCGATCTTACCCTCCACTTT.

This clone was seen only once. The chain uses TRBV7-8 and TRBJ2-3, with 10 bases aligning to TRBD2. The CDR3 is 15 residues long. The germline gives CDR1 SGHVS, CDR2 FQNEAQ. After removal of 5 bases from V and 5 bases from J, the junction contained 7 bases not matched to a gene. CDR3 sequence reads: CASSELAGGVDTQYF. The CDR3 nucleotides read TGTGCCAGCAGCGAATTAGCGGGAGGTGTAGATACGCAGTATTTT.

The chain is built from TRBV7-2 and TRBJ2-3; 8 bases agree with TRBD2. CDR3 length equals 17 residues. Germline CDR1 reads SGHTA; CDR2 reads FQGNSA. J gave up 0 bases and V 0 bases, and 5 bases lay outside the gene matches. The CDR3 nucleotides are TGTGCCAGCAGCTTAGCGGGCGGGGGGTTTAGCACAGATACGCAGTATTTT. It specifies CASSLAGGGFSTDTQYF.

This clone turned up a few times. The CDR3 DNA follows: TGTGCCAGCATTAGGCAGGGTTCCGAGCAGTACTTC. It codes for CASIRQGSEQYF. J is TRBJ2-7 and V is TRBV2; tentative D call: TRBD1 (5 bases). CDR1 SNHLY and CDR2 FYNNEI come from the germline V gene. The length of the CDR3 is 12 residues. Trimming removed 7 bases at V and 6 bases at J, with 13 bases between.

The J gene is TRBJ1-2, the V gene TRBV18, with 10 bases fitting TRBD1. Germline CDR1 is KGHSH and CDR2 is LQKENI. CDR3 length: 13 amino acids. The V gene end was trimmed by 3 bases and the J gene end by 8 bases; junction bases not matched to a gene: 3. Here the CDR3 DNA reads TGTGCCAGCTCACCTTCGGGACAGGGGGGCTACACCTTC. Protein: CASSPSGQGGYTF.

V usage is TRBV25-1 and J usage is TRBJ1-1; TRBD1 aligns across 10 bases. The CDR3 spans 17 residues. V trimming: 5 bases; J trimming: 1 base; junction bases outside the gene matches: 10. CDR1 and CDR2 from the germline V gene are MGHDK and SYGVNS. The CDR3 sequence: CASSRNDRGRWNTEAFF. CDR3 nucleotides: TGTGCCAGCAGTAGAAATGACAGGGGGCGATGGAACACTGAAGCTTTCTTT.